This TCR beta chain was recovered during a study of neurological immune-mediated disorders. This clonotype was picked up many times. TCRdb passed the 5' RACE reads through MiXCR, listing each CDR3 protein once. In the table there are 45,000 to 65,000 distinct CDR3 sequences, approximately 8.4% of which are singletons. Time point described: longitudinal time-point 3. The unsorted libraries had their origin in 2 million PBMCs stored at -80 C. Trimming removed 0 bases at V and 10 bases at J, with 11 bases between. The CDR3 is 14 residues long. Germline-derived CDR1 and CDR2 are SGDLS and YYNGEE. V is TRBV9 and J is TRBJ1-6, with D unclear. Material for sequencing was PBMCs. The sequence came from a woman in her 40s in good health. CDR3 sequence (DNA): TGTGCCAGCAGCGTAGACACAGCATCGTCACCCCTCCACTTT. It is translated as CASSVDTASSPLHF.